The T cell receptor beta chain described here comes from a study of T cell repertoires in cytomegalovirus infection. TCRdb re-analysed the reads in MiXCR, keeping a single row per CDR3 protein. This table has 500,000 to 600,000 distinct CDR3 sequences, about 17% appearing once. Trimming pared 1 base from V and 4 bases from J, leaving 15 bases between. The CDR3 covers 17 residues. Germline V gene data show CDR1 as KGHDR and CDR2 as SFDVKD. The origin of this receptor is a human donor in good health (CMV status not recorded). Some clones in this sample may be carry-over from other donors' samples. This chain uses TRBV24-1 with TRBJ2-2; the D gene is possibly TRBD2 (6 bases). What was sequenced was CD8+ T cells from PBMCs. The CDR3 sequence: CATSDFAAGLVTGELFF. The CDR3, as DNA: TGTGCCACCAGTGATTTCGCGGCGGGGCTCGTCACCGGGGAGCTGTTTTTT.